These 16 T cell receptor beta chains were sequenced from one sample in a study of T cells in Graves' hyperthyroidism and ophthalmopathy. TCR beta CDR3 region amplification was performed from RNA transcripts. Carried out on the TCR CDR3, a first-round RT-PCR used the HTBI primer set. TCRdb reprocessed the multiplex PCR reads with MiXCR, giving one entry per CDR3 protein. Of about 690,000 distinct CDR3 sequences in the sample, approximately 15% were seen once. The sample consisted of blood. Every receptor here comes from a man aged 50-60 years with Graves' hyperthyroidism.

The V and J genes are TRBV28 and TRBJ2-7; TRBD1 matches at 12 bases. The CDR3 sequence is 13 residues long. From germline, CDR1 is MDHEN and CDR2 SYDVKM. After removal of 7 bases from V and 5 bases from J, the junction contained 3 bases not matched to a gene. CDR3 in amino acids: CASKGTGGHEQYF. CDR3 nucleotides: TGTGCCAGCAAGGGGACAGGGGGCCACGAGCAGTACTTC.

This clonotype has at least ten counts. The CDR3 DNA reads TGTGCCAGTAGTATTACAGGGGCTGGAAACACCATATATTTT. Its protein product is CASSITGAGNTIYF. V and J are TRBV19 and TRBJ1-3; TRBD1 matches 7 bases. CDR1 and CDR2 (germline): LNHDA, SQIVND (reference sequence). CDR3 size: 14 residues. J was trimmed by 2 bases and V by 3 bases; bases with no gene match: 1.

This clonotype was observed many times. This chain joins TRBV11-3 and TRBJ2-1; 7 nucleotides agree with TRBD1. CDR1 is SGHNT and CDR2 is YENEEA in the germline V gene. The junction had 3 bases not matched to a gene; V was cut back by 4 bases and J by 9 bases. This CDR3 has 12 residues. In DNA form, the CDR3 reads TGTGCCAGCAGCTCGACAGGGATTGAGCAGTTCTTC. Protein sequence: CASSSTGIEQFF.

To note about this clonotype: This clone may be a read error of a much larger clone one base away. The chain joins TRBV19 to TRBJ1-1; 8 bases are shared with TRBD1. The J segment lost 1 base and the V segment lost 5 bases, leaving 12 bases of the junction unmatched. CDR1 LNHDA and CDR2 SQIVND come from the germline V gene (reference sequence). The CDR3 extends over 17 amino acids. The CDR3 protein is CASSPPGQAKGNTEAFF. The CDR3 nucleotides read TGTGCCAGTAGTCCTCCGGGACAGGCGAAGGGGAACACTGAAGCTTTCTTT.

This clonotype was counted at least ten times. This rearrangement joins TRBV2 to TRBJ2-1; a possible D gene is TRBD2 (5 bases). Germline V gene data show CDR1 as SNHLY and CDR2 as FYNNEI. The CDR3 extends over 13 amino acids. V was shortened by 7 bases and J by 5 bases, with 12 bases between the two germline ends. In nucleotides, the CDR3 is TGTGCCAGCACGGGGAGCGGACACAATGAGCAGTTCTTC. This codes for CASTGSGHNEQFF.

There are many counts of this clonotype. The rearrangement links TRBV12-3 or TRBV12-4 to TRBJ1-2; D may be TRBD1 (5 bases). Trimming cost V 1 base and J 3 bases, with 12 bases left between them. The CDR3 sequence is 15 residues long. The CDR3 coding sequence is TGTGCCAGCAGTTTAGGCCCAGGGCCAGACTATGGCTACACCTTC. Its translation is CASSLGPGPDYGYTF.

This chain joins TRBV20-1 and TRBJ2-3, with 10 bases identical to TRBD1. V lost 0 bases and J lost 5; bases outside the gene matches: 5. Germline CDR1 reads DFQATT; CDR2 reads SNEGSKA (reference sequence). The CDR3 consists of 15 residues. The CDR3 sequence is CSARDRDRGVDTQYF. The CDR3 region has the DNA TGCAGTGCTAGAGATCGGGACAGGGGTGTAGATACGCAGTATTTT.

In its sample, this clonotype was seen many times. The chain links TRBV28 to TRBJ2-5, with D perhaps matching TRBD2 (5 bases). In germline, CDR1 is MDHEN, CDR2 SYDVKM. V shed 3 bases and J shed 3 bases, with 11 bases lying between them. CDR3 length: 14 amino acids. The CDR3 sequence is CASSLVLAKETQYF. The DNA for the CDR3 is TGTGCCAGCAGTTTGGTCCTAGCTAAAGAGACCCAGTACTTC.

This clonotype was recorded only once. The chain recombines TRBV30 with TRBJ2-6; D gene ambiguous. The ends were cut back, 6 bases at V and 1 base at J, with 25 bases in the middle. CDR1 is GTSNPN and CDR2 is SVGIG in the germline V gene (reference sequence). The CDR3 runs 19 residues. The CDR3 loop is CACLKGPFKQISGANVLTF. Written as DNA, the CDR3 is TGTGCCTGCCTCAAAGGCCCGTTTAAACAGATTTCTGGGGCCAACGTCCTGACTTTC.

This clonotype was counted many times. CDR3 nucleotide sequence: TGTGCCAGTAGCGGGATAAAGGGTACCAACTCCTACAATGAGCAGTTCTTC. Translated, it gives CASSGIKGTNSYNEQFF. The chain is built from TRBV28 and TRBJ2-1, with 8 bases fitting TRBD2. Germline values: CDR1 MDHEN, CDR2 SYDVKM. The trim removed 9 bases at V and 0 bases at J, leaving 13 bases unmatched. The CDR3 spans 17 residues.

This clonotype was observed at least ten times. This chain uses TRBV2 with TRBJ1-6; 7 nucleotides align to TRBD1. The V gene end was trimmed by 7 bases and the J gene end by 6 bases; junction bases not matched to a gene: 6. This CDR3 is 14 amino acids long. Germline lookup yields CDR1 SNHLY and CDR2 FYNNEI. The CDR3 spells CASKGTGANSPLHF. Written as DNA, the CDR3 is TGTGCCAGCAAAGGTACAGGGGCTAATTCACCCCTCCACTTT.

This clonotype appeared many times. This chain uses TRBV30 with TRBJ1-4; D gene uncertain. Trimming shortened V by 1 base and J by 4 bases, and 13 bases separated the two germline ends. The CDR3 covers 15 residues. CDR1 and CDR2 from the germline V gene are GTSNPN and SVGIG (reference sequence). The CDR3 loop reads CAWSAGSANNEKLFF. In nucleotides, the CDR3 is TGTGCCTGGAGTGCAGGATCAGCCAATAATGAAAAACTGTTTTTT.

This clonotype was detected only once. The chain links TRBV29-1 to TRBJ2-1; TRBD2 matches at 7 bases. Germline CDR1 reads SQVTM; CDR2 reads ANQGSEA. The CDR3 has 14 residues. Trimming took 4 bases from V and 9 from J; bases not matched to a gene: 12. This CDR3 reads CSVGGREGWGEQFF. In nucleotides, the CDR3 is TGCAGCGTTGGGGGCAGGGAGGGTTGGGGTGAGCAGTTCTTC.

In this sample, this clonotype turned up many times. The chain recombines TRBV5-1 with TRBJ2-2, with a tentative D call TRBD2 (6 bases). Per the germline V gene, CDR1 is SGHRS and CDR2 is YFSETQ. Trimming took off 4 bases at V and 3 bases at J, with 13 bases between the two ends. CDR3 length: 15 amino acids. CDR3 loop: CASSLTSPYTGELFF. The CDR3 bases are TGCGCCAGCAGCCTGACTAGTCCGTACACCGGGGAGCTGTTTTTT.

This clonotype was seen at least ten times. CDR3 residues: CASSLVGSGANVLTF. The DNA of the CDR3 is TGTGCCAGCAGCTTAGTAGGCTCTGGGGCCAACGTCCTGACTTTC. The chain couples TRBV11-2 to TRBJ2-6; D gene ambiguous. The germline V gene has CDR1 SGHAT and CDR2 FQNNGV. The CDR3 has 15 residues. V shed 1 base and J shed 0 bases, with 4 bases lying between them.

This rearrangement joins TRBV5-4 to TRBJ2-1; unclear D gene. This CDR3 comprises 17 residues. The V end lost 1 base, the J end lost 8 bases, and 22 bases lay between the germline ends. The germline V gene encodes CDR1 SGHNT and CDR2 YYREEE (reference sequence). The CDR3: CASSLRVIIALPYEQFF. DNA for the CDR3: TGTGCCAGCAGCTTGCGCGTAATAATCGCGCTGCCTTATGAGCAGTTCTTC.